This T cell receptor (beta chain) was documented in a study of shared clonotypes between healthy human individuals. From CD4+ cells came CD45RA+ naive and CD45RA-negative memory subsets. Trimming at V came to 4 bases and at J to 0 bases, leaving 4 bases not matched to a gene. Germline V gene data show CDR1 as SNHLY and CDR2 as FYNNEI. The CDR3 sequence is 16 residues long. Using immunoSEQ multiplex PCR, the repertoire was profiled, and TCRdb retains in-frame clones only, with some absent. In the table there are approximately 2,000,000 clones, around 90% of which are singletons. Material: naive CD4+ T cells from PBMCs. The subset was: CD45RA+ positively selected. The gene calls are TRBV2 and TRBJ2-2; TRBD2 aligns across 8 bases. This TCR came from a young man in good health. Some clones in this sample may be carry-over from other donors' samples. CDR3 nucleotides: TGTGCCAGCAGTGTTGATAGCGGGACGAACACCGGGGAGCTGTTTTTT. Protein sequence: CASSVDSGTNTGELFF.